These 6 T cell receptor beta chains were sequenced from one sample in a study of T-cell memory formation after mild COVID-19. TCRdb called the 5' RACE reads again in MiXCR, with one record for every CDR3 protein. The sample has about 540,000 distinct CDR3 sequences; just over 20% are singletons. The sequencing sample was made of PBMCs or a T cell subset sorted from them (not recorded which). These receptors were taken from an adult woman who had mild COVID-19 (a few samples of this study predate the infection). Cell type and time point are not known.

The V gene is TRBV11-1, the J gene TRBJ2-1, with TRBD2 as a possible D gene (6 bases). Trimming cost V 5 bases and J 4 bases, with 15 bases left between them. The CDR3 is 15 amino acids. Germline CDR1 reads SGHAT; CDR2 reads FQDESV (reference sequence). The CDR3 sequence is CASSPITGVYNEQFF. The CDR3 DNA sequence: TGTGCCAGCAGCCCAATTACGGGGGTATACAATGAGCAGTTCTTC.

The sample holds a few counts of this clonotype. The genes are TRBV24-1 and TRBJ1-1; D remains ambiguous. The CDR3 covers 13 residues. The V gene lost 3 bases and the J gene lost 0 bases, with 4 bases spanning the gap. CDR1 and CDR2 from the germline V gene are KGHDR and SFDVKD. This CDR3 reads CATSDHMNTEAFF. As DNA, the CDR3 is TGTGCCACCAGTGATCATATGAACACTGAAGCTTTCTTT.

This chain uses TRBV5-1 with TRBJ2-7, with a tentative D call TRBD2 (6 bases). Germline CDR1 reads SGHRS; CDR2 reads YFSETQ. This CDR3 has 15 residues. The ends were cut back, 4 bases at V and 2 bases at J, with 16 bases in the middle. CDR3: CASSRGSRATYEQYF. CDR3 nucleotides: TGCGCCAGCAGCCGGGGGTCAAGGGCTACCTACGAGCAGTACTTC.

This clonotype was observed a few times. V gene TRBV10-3 combines with J gene TRBJ2-7; the D gene is possibly TRBD1 (6 bases). This CDR3 spans 13 amino acids. Trimming left V 3 bases short and J 3 bases short, with 9 bases between. Germline V gene sequence: CDR1 ENHRY, CDR2 SYGVKD. The CDR3 region has the DNA TGTGCCATCAGTGACACAGGGTTCTACGAGCAGTACTTC. Protein sequence: CAISDTGFYEQYF.

This clonotype was seen just once. The V gene is TRBV29-1, the J gene TRBJ2-3, with 14 bases fitting TRBD2. V was clipped by 4 bases and J by 6 bases; unmatched bases: 3. The CDR3 runs to 14 residues. Germline-derived CDR1 and CDR2 are SQVTM and ANQGSEA. The CDR3 DNA sequence: TGCAGCGTTGGGACTAGCGGGAGGCTGGATACGCAGTATTTT. Translation: CSVGTSGRLDTQYF.

This clonotype was counted only a few times. The chain couples TRBV14 to TRBJ2-7; D is unclear. The CDR3 is 15 residues long. V lost 5 bases, J lost 2 bases, and 16 bases lay in between. Germline values: CDR1 SGHDN, CDR2 FVKESK. CDR3 sequence reads: CASSFGPGLPYEQYF. The CDR3 bases are TGTGCCAGCAGCTTCGGGCCTGGCCTGCCCTACGAGCAGTACTTC.